The 19 T cell receptor beta chains below all came from one sample that was sequenced in a study of Ad26.COV2.S vaccination and SARS-CoV-2 variants. Treatment reported: some 19 received Ad26.COV2.S at low or high dose, single or two shots; 5 received placebo; per-sample allocation not given. Vaccine and placebo recipients were sampled on day 63 after the first injection. Sequenced by immunoSEQ multiplex PCR; TCRdb stores in-frame clones only, minus some. The profile shows about 410,000 clones, about 88% of them singletons. Source: peripheral blood, taken in a trial of Ad26.COV2.S vaccine versus placebo. Receptors were obtained from a person aged 18-65 years who received the Ad26.COV2.S COVID-19 vaccine or a placebo.

The chain carries TRBV6-4 and TRBJ2-3; possibly TRBD1 for D (6 bases). The CDR3 is made up of 13 amino acids. Per the germline V gene, CDR1 is MRHNA and CDR2 is SNTAGT. Trimming removed 0 bases at V and 7 bases at J, with 8 bases between. CDR3 DNA sequence: TGTGCCAGCAGTGACTCGGGGGCACATACGCAGTATTTT. Translating gives CASSDSGAHTQYF.

This clone was found once. The chain carries TRBV6-2 or TRBV6-3 and TRBJ2-6; no clear D gene. Trimming cost V 4 bases and J 0 bases, with 7 bases left between them. The germline V gene encodes CDR1 MNHEY and CDR2 SVGEGT. The CDR3 is 15 residues long. CDR3 residues: CASSSLSSGANVLTF. CDR3 in DNA: TGTGCCAGCAGTTCTTTAAGCTCTGGGGCCAACGTCCTGACTTTC.

This clone has a single count. V gene TRBV7-9 combines with J gene TRBJ2-3; D perhaps matches TRBD2 (5 bases). The CDR3 has 17 residues. Trimming stripped 5 bases from V and 0 bases from J, with 18 bases between. In germline, CDR1 is SEHNR, CDR2 FQNEAQ (reference sequence). CDR3 in amino acids: CASSRLTPIQSTDTQYF. CDR3 bases: TGTGCCAGCAGCCGACTAACTCCGATTCAAAGCACAGATACGCAGTATTTT.

This chain links TRBV14 with TRBJ2-2; D is undetermined. The CDR3 is made up of 11 amino acids. V was shortened by 5 bases and J by 5 bases, with 3 bases between the two germline ends. Germline V gene sequence: CDR1 SGHDN, CDR2 FVKESK. The CDR3: CASSYTGELFF. In DNA, the CDR3 is TGTGCCAGCAGCTATACCGGGGAGCTGTTTTTT.

The J gene is TRBJ2-7, the V gene TRBV5-1, with 10 nucleotides matching TRBD1. Unmatched junction bases numbered 5, after V lost 5 bases and J lost 0 bases. The CDR3 has 15 residues. Germline V gene sequence: CDR1 SGHRS, CDR2 YFSETQ. Written as DNA, the CDR3 is TGCGCCAGCAGTTTGACAGGGGGCCCCTCCTACGAGCAGTACTTC. It codes for CASSLTGGPSYEQYF.

J is TRBJ1-1 and V is TRBV6-6; D might be TRBD1 (5 bases). CDR1 and CDR2 from the germline V gene are MNHNY and SVGAGI (reference sequence). V shed 5 bases and J shed 8 bases, with 12 bases lying between them. The CDR3 sequence is 12 residues long. Written as DNA, the CDR3 is TGTGCCAGCAGTCCACCAGGGCAGGAAGCTTTCTTT. This gives the protein CASSPPGQEAFF.

The V call is TRBV27, the J call TRBJ1-2; tentative D call: TRBD1 (6 bases). The V gene lost 4 bases and the J gene lost 8 bases, with 11 bases spanning the gap. This CDR3 spans 12 amino acids. Germline CDR1 reads MNHEY; CDR2 reads SMNVEV (reference sequence). The CDR3 region has the DNA TGTGCCAGCAGTTCGGGGGCCGGCGGCTACACCTTC. Translating gives CASSSGAGGYTF.

The chain couples TRBV7-9 to TRBJ1-2; D possibly corresponds to TRBD1 (5 bases). V dropped 8 bases and J dropped 4 bases, with 17 bases sitting between them. Germline assignment: CDR1 SEHNR and CDR2 FQNEAQ (reference sequence). The CDR3 has 14 amino acids. DNA for the CDR3: TGTGCCAGCGGTGAAGTCAGGGCCAGCTATGGCTACACCTTC. Translating gives CASGEVRASYGYTF. The entire variable domain, with the rest obtained from reference TRBV7-9 and TRBJ1-2, is as follows: DTGVSQNPRHKITKRGQNVTFRCDPISEHNRLYWYRQTLGQGPEFLTYFQNEAQLEKSRLLSDRFSAERPKGSFSTLEIQRTEQGDSAMYLCASGEVRASYGYTFGSGTRLTVV.

The chain combines TRBV4-1 with TRBJ1-5; D remains unclear. Trimming pared 1 base from V and 5 bases from J, leaving 6 bases between. CDR3 length: 13 residues. Per germline, CDR1 MGHRA and CDR2 YSYEKL. As DNA, the CDR3 is TGCGCCAGCAGCCAAGGTTCCTATCAGCCCCAGCATTTT. This translates into CASSQGSYQPQHF.

The V call is TRBV7-9, the J call TRBJ1-2; 8 bases are a match to TRBD1. This CDR3 spans 14 amino acids. CDR1 and CDR2 (germline): SEHNR, FQNEAQ (reference sequence). J lost 4 bases, V lost 7 bases, and 8 bases had no gene match. CDR3 loop: CASTPAGGVYGYTF. The CDR3 DNA is TGTGCCAGCACCCCAGCAGGGGGCGTCTATGGCTACACCTTC.

This chain joins TRBV12-5 and TRBJ2-5; D tentatively fits TRBD1 or TRBD2 (5 bases each). This CDR3 region has 11 residues. Germline V gene data show CDR1 as LGHNT and CDR2 as FRNRAP. Between the trimmed V and J ends, which lost 5 bases and 6 bases, there was a span of 7 bases. In DNA form, the CDR3 reads TGTGCTAGTGGTGGGGGAAAGACCCAGTACTTC. It translates to CASGGGKTQYF.

The V call is TRBV6-5, the J call TRBJ2-5; D remains ambiguous. Trimming cost V 8 bases and J 0 bases, with 16 bases left between them. The CDR3 covers 15 residues. The germline gives CDR1 MNHEY, CDR2 SVGAGI. CDR3 sequence reads: CASSLAGRYQETQYF. DNA for the CDR3: TGTGCCAGCTCCCTCGCCGGCAGGTACCAAGAGACCCAGTACTTC.

This clone was observed once. The J gene is TRBJ2-3, the V gene TRBV5-6; weak D call: TRBD1 (5 bases). The CDR3 consists of 17 residues. V gave up 0 bases and J gave up 1 base, with 15 bases separating them. Per germline, CDR1 SGHDT and CDR2 YYEEEE. CDR3 bases: TGTGCCAGCAGCTTGGCCAGCTTAGGGGAACGCACAGATACGCAGTATTTT. It translates to CASSLASLGERTDTQYF.

This sequence joins TRBV7-9 and TRBJ2-5; 9 bases align to TRBD1. The CDR3 covers 15 residues. The V segment lost 1 base and the J segment 5 bases; nucleotides outside the gene matches: 5. Germline CDR1 SEHNR, CDR2 FQNEAQ (reference sequence). The CDR3 coding sequence is TGTGCCAGCAGCTTAGTGGGACAGGGTCTGGAGACCCAGTACTTC. Translated: CASSLVGQGLETQYF.

The chain uses TRBV4-2 and TRBJ1-2, with D possibly matching TRBD1 (5 bases). Germline assignment: CDR1 LGHNA and CDR2 YNFKEQ. The CDR3 loop spans 15 amino acids. V was trimmed by 0 bases and J by 3 bases, leaving 11 bases between them. CDR3 coding DNA: TGTGCCAGCAGCCAAGAACTGGACAAATACTATGGCTACACCTTC. As protein: CASSQELDKYYGYTF.

The rearrangement uses TRBV7-9 and TRBJ2-3; maybe TRBD1 (7 bases). Germline CDR1 and CDR2: SEHNR and FQNEAQ (reference sequence). CDR3 length: 14 amino acids. The V end lost 8 bases, the J end lost 0 bases, and 12 bases lay between the germline ends. CDR3 amino acids: CASRGTASTDTQYF. DNA of the CDR3: TGTGCCAGCCGCGGGACAGCTAGCACAGATACGCAGTATTTT.

V is TRBV12-3 or TRBV12-4 and J is TRBJ1-2, with 12 positions matching TRBD1. There are 13 residues in the CDR3. With 3 bases clipped from V and 8 bases from J, the junction kept 1 base outside the gene matches. As DNA, the CDR3 is TGTGCCAGCAGTTTCGGGACAGGGGGCGGCTACACCTTC. This gives the protein CASSFGTGGGYTF.

The V and J genes are TRBV3-1 (or the pseudogene TRBV3-2) and TRBJ1-2, with D unresolved. V was clipped by 1 base and J by 4 bases, with 16 bases between them. The germline gives CDR1 LGHDT, CDR2 YNNKEL (reference sequence). This CDR3 contains 16 residues. This CDR3 is CASSQAIWQRTYGYTF. The DNA for the CDR3 is TGTGCCAGCAGCCAAGCCATCTGGCAGCGGACCTATGGCTACACCTTC.

This clone was seen a few times. The chain carries TRBV24-1 and TRBJ1-2, with TRBD1 identical over 7 bases. CDR3 size: 14 residues. V dropped 4 bases and J dropped 0; count of bases not matched to a gene: 1. Germline CDR1 reads KGHDR; CDR2 reads SFDVKD. The CDR3 loop reads CATSEGTANYGYTF. The CDR3 DNA reads as TGTGCCACCAGTGAGGGGACAGCTAACTATGGCTACACCTTC.